This T cell receptor (beta chain) was observed in a study of early T cells in non-severe SARS-CoV-2 infection. Study-wide context: RNA in bulk from unsorted whole blood was sequenced, and chains were unpaired.

A single record per CDR3 protein comes from TCRdb applying MiXCR to the 5' RACE reads. The top ten clones hold over 5% of a sample with about 100,000 distinct CDR3 sequences, around 13% of them seen once. V was clipped by 0 bases and J by 0 bases, with 10 bases between them. This CDR3 is 16 amino acids long. Germline CDR1 is LGHDT and CDR2 is YNNKEL (reference sequence). Sequences were obtained from whole blood. This receptor was obtained from an adult who was a healthcare worker with PCR-confirmed SARS-CoV-2 infection or an uninfected control (not recorded which). V is TRBV3-1 and J is TRBJ2-3; no firm D call. The CDR3 nucleotides are TGTGCCAGCAGCCAAGATCCGGAGTGGAGCACAGATACGCAGTATTTT. This translates into CASSQDPEWSTDTQYF.